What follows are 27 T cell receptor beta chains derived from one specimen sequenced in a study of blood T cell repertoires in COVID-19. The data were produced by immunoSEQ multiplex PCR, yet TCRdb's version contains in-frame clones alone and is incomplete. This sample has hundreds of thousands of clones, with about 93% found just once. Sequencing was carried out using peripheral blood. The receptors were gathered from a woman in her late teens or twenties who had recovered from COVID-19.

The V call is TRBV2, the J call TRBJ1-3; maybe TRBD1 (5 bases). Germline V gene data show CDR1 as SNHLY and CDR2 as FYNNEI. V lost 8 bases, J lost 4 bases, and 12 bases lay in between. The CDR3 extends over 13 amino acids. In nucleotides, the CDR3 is TGTGCCAGCGGACAATCTCGAGGAAACACCATATATTTT. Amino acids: CASGQSRGNTIYF.

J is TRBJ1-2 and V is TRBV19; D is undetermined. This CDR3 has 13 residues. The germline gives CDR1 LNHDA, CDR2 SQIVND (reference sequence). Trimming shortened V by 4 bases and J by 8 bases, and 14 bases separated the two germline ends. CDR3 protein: CASSTDMIGGYTF. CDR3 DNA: TGTGCCAGTAGTACAGACATGATCGGGGGCTACACCTTC.

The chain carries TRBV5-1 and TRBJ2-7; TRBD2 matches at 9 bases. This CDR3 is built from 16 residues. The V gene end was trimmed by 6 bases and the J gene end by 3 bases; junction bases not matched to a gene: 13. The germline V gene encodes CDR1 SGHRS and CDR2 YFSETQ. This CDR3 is CASIGVAGALYYEQYV. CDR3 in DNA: TGCGCCAGCATAGGGGTAGCGGGAGCTCTTTACTACGAGCAGTACGTC.

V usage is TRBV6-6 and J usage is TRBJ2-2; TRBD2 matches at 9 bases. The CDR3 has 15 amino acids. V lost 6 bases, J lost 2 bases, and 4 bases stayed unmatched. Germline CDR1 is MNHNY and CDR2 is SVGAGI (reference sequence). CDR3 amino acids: CASSPGTSNTGELFF. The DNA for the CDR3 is TGTGCCAGCAGCCCCGGGACTAGCAACACCGGGGAGCTGTTTTTT.

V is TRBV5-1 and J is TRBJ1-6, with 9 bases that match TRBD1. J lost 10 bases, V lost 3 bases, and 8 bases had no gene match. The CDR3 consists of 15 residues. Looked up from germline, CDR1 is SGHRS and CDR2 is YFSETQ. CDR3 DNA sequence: TGCGCCAGCAGCTCTTCGACAGGGGGGGGATCACCCCTCCACTTT. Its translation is CASSSSTGGGSPLHF.

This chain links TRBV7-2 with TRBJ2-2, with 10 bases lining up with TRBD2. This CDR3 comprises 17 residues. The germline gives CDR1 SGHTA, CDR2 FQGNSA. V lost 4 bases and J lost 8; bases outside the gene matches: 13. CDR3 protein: CASSSTLAGALVGELFF. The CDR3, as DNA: TGTGCCAGCAGCTCTACTCTAGCGGGAGCTCTAGTTGGGGAGCTGTTTTTT.

The CDR3 is CATSDAKGDNEKLFF. In nucleotides, the CDR3 is TGTGCCACCAGTGATGCCAAGGGAGATAATGAAAAACTGTTTTTT. This chain joins TRBV24-1 and TRBJ1-4, with unresolved D. Trimming left V 3 bases short and J 4 bases short, with 11 bases between. Looked up from germline, CDR1 is KGHDR and CDR2 is SFDVKD. This CDR3 has 15 residues.

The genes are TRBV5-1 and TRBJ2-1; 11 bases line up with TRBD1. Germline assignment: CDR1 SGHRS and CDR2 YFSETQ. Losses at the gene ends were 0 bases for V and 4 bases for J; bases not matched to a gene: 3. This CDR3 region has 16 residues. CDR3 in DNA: TGCGCCAGCAGCTTGGGGGACAGGGGGGATTACAATGAGCAGTTCTTC. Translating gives CASSLGDRGDYNEQFF.

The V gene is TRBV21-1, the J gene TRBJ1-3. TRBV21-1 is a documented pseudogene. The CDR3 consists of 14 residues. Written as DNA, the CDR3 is TGTGCCAGCAGGGACGGGAGCTCTGGAAACACCATATATTTT. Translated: CASRDGSSGNTIYF.

The CDR3 protein is CAWSPLDSSGNTIYF. DNA of the CDR3: TGTGCCTGGAGTCCGCTTGACAGCTCTGGAAACACCATATATTTT. This rearrangement joins TRBV30 to TRBJ1-3, with a tentative D call TRBD1 (5 bases). Germline lookup yields CDR1 GTSNPN and CDR2 SVGIG (reference sequence). This CDR3 has 15 residues. The V end was cut by 2 bases, the J end by 0 bases, with 11 bases between.

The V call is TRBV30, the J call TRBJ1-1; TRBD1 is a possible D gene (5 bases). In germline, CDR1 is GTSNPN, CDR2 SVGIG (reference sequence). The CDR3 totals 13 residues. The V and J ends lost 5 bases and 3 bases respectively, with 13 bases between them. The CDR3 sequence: CAWRRGRDTEAFF. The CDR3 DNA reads TGTGCCTGGCGAAGGGGCCGGGACACTGAAGCTTTCTTT.

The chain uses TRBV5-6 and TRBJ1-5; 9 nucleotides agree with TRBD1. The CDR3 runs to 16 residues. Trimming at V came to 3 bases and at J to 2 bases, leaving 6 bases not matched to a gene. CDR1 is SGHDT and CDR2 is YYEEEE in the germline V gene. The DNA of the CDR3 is TGTGCCAGCAGCTCCGGGACAGGGTTAGGCAATCAGCCCCAGCATTTT. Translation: CASSSGTGLGNQPQHF.

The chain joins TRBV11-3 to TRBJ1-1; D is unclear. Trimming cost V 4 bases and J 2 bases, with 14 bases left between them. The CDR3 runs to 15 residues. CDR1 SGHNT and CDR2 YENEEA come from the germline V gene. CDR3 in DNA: TGTGCCAGCAGCTCCCGGTCAGGAGGAAACACTGAAGCTTTCTTT. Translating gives CASSSRSGGNTEAFF.

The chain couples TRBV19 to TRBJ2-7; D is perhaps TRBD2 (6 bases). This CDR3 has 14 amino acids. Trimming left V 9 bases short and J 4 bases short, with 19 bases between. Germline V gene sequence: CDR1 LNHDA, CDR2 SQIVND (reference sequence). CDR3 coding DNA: TGTGCCAGAAATGGCGGTGGGAGGAGGTACGAGCAGTACGTC. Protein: CARNGGGRRYEQYV.

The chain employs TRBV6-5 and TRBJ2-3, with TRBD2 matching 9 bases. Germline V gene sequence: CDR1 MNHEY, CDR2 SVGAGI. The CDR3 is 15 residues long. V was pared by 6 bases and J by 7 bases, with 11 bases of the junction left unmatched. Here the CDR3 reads CASRRGTSLGNTQYF. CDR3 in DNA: TGTGCCAGCAGGAGAGGGACTAGCCTTGGAAATACGCAGTATTTT.

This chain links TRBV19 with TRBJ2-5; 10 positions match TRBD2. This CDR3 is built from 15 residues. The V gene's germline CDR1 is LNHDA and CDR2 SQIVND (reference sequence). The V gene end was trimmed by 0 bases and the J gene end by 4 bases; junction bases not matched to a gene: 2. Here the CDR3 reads CASSIDSGRSETQYF. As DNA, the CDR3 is TGTGCCAGTAGTATAGATAGCGGGAGGTCAGAGACCCAGTACTTC.

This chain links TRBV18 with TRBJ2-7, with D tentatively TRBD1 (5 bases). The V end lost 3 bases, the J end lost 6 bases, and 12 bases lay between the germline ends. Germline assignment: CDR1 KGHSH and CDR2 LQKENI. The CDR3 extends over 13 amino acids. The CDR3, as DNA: TGTGCCAGCTCACCCGGACAAGGGGTCGAGCAGTACGTC. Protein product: CASSPGQGVEQYV.

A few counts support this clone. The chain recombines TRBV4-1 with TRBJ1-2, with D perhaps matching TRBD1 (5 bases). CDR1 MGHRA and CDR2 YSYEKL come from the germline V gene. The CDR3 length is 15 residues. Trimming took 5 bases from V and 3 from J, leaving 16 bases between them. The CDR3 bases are TGCGCCAGCAGCGATCGGGGGGGAATTTACTATGGCTACACCTTC. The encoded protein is CASSDRGGIYYGYTF.

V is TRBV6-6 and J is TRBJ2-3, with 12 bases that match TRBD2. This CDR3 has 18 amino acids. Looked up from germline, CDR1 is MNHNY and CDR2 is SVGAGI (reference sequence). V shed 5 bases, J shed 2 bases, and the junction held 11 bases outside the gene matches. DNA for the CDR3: TGTGCCAGCAGTCCCGAGACCGGACTAGCGGGAACCACAGATACGCAGTATTTT. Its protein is CASSPETGLAGTTDTQYF.

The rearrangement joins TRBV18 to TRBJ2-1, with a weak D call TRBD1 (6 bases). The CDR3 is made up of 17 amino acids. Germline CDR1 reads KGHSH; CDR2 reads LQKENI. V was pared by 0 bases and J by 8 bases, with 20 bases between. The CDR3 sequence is CASSPPNFHTEGDEQFF. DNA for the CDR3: TGTGCCAGCTCACCACCAAACTTTCACACCGAGGGGGATGAGCAGTTCTTC.

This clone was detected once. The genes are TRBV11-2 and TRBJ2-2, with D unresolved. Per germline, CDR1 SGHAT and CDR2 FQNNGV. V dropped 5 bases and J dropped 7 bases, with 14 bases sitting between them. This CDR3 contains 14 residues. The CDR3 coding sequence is TGTGCCAGCAGCCCGGTCCGCGCGGTCGGGGAGCTGTTTTTT. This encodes CASSPVRAVGELFF.

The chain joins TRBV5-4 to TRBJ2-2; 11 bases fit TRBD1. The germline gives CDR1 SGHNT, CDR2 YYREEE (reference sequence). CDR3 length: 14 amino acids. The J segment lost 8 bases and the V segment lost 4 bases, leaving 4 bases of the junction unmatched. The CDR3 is CASSEDRGLGELFF. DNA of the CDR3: TGTGCCAGCAGCGAGGACAGGGGGCTTGGGGAGCTGTTTTTT.

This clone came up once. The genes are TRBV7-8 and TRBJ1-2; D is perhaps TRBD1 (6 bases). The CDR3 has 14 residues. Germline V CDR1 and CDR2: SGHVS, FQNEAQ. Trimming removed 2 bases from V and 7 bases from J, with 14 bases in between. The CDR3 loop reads CASSLLGRGSGYTF. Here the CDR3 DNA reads TGTGCCAGCAGCTTATTAGGCAGGGGAAGTGGCTACACCTTC.

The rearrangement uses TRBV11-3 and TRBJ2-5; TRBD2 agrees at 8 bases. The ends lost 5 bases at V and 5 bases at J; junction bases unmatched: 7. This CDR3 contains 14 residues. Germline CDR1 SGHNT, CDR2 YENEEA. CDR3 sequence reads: CASSIGRAGETQYF. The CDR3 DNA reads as TGTGCCAGCAGCATCGGGAGGGCGGGGGAGACCCAGTACTTC.

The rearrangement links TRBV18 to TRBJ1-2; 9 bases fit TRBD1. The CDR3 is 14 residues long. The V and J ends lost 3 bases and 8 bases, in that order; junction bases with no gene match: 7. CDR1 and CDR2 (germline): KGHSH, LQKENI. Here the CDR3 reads CASSPNSDRGGYTF. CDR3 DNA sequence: TGTGCCAGCTCACCGAACTCTGACAGGGGGGGCTACACCTTC. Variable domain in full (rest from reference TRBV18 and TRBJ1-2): NAGVMQNPRHLVRRRGQEARLRCSPMKGHSHVYWYRQLPEEGLKFMVYLQKENIIDESGMPKERFSAEFPKEGPSILRIQQVVRGDSAAYFCASSPNSDRGGYTFGSGTRLTVV.

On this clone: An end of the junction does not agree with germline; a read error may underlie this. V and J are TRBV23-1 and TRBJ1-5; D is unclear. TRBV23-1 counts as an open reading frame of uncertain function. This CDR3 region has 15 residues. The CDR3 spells CASSQSQNSNQPQHF. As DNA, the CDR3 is TGCGCCAGCAGCCAATCTCAGAATAGCAATCAGCCCCAGCATTTT.

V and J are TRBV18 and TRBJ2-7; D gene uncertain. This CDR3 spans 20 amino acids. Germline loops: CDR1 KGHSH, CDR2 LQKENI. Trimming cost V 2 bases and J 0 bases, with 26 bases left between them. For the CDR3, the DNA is TGTGCCAGCTCACCATCCCCGCCAAAACAGTCCACCCCCAGCTCCTACGAGCAGTACGTC. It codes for CASSPSPPKQSTPSSYEQYV.